The clone carrying this T cell receptor beta chain was recorded only once. The data originate from a study of blood T cell repertoires in COVID-19. In the study overall: The cDNA or gDNA used as material had been derived from T cells, B-cell-depleted T cells, or PBMCs.

Profiled with immunoSEQ multiplex PCR; TCRdb holds only in-frame clones, not every one. The profile covers about 270,000 clones, with roughly 88% appearing a single time and about 2% taken by the ten largest. This receptor was obtained from a woman aged 40-49 years with acute COVID-19. Sequencing was carried out using PBMCs or T cells enriched from blood (not recorded which).

The CDR3 nucleotides are TGTGCCAGTCTGAAGACAGGGGGCTTGAATCAGCCCCAGCATTTT. Translation gives CASLKTGGLNQPQHF. V gene TRBV19 combines with J gene TRBJ1-5; 10 nucleotides agree with TRBD1. Germline V lookup: CDR1 LNHDA, CDR2 SQIVND (reference sequence). Trimming at V came to 8 bases and at J to 4 bases, leaving 8 bases not matched to a gene. The CDR3 totals 15 residues.